This section outlines one T cell receptor beta chain sequence together with its context. Profiled with immunoSEQ multiplex PCR; TCRdb holds only in-frame clones, not every one. This table holds around 33,000 clones, roughly 86% found once. The germline V gene has CDR1 MNHEY and CDR2 SMNVEV (reference sequence). The V segment lost 5 bases and the J segment 3 bases; nucleotides outside the gene matches: 9. The CDR3 extends over 16 amino acids. The sample is drawn from a study of T cell changes during pregnancy in multiple sclerosis. V is TRBV27 and J is TRBJ2-7, with 11 bases identical to TRBD2. This material consisted of CD8+ T cells from peripheral blood mononuclear cells, taken before pregnancy. The TCR originated in a female donor with multiple sclerosis, enrolled in a pregnancy study. The CDR3 nucleotides read TGTGCCAGCAGTGGAATGGGGACTAGCGGTAGCTACGAGCAGTACTTC. Encoded protein: CASSGMGTSGSYEQYF.